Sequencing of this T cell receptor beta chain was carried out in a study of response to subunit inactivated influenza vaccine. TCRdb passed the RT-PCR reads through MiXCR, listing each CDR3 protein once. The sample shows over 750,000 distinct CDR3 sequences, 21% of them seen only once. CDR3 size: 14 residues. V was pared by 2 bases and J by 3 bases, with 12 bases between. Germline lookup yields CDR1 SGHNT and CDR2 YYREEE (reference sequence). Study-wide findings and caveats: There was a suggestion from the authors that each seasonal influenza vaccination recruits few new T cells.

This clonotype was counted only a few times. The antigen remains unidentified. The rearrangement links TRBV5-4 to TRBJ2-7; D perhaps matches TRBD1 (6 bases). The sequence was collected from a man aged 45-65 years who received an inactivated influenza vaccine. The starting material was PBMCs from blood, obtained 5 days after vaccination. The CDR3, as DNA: TGTGCCAGCAGCTTACAGGGAACTAACTACGAGCAGTACTTC. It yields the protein CASSLQGTNYEQYF.